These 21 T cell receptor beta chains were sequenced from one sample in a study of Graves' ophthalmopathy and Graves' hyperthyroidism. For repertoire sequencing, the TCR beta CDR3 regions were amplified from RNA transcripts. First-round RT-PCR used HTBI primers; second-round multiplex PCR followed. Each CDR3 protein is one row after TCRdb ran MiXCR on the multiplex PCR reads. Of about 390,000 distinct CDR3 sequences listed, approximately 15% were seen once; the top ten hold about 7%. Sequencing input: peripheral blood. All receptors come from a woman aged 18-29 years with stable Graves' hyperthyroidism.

The CDR3 sequence: CASSLEATGYEQYF. The CDR3, as DNA: TGCGCCAGCAGCTTGGAGGCCACGGGATACGAGCAGTACTTC. The chain couples TRBV5-1 to TRBJ2-7, with D tentatively TRBD2 (5 bases). Germline V gene sequence: CDR1 SGHRS, CDR2 YFSETQ. V lost 0 bases and J lost 4, with 11 bases in between. The CDR3 is made up of 14 amino acids.

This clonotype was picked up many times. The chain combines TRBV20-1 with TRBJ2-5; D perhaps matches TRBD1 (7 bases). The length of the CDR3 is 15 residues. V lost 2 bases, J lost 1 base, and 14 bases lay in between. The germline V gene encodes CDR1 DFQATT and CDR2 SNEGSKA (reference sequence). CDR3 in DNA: TGCAGTGCTAGACATTCAGGGGGGATCCAAGAGACCCAGTACTTC. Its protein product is CSARHSGGIQETQYF.

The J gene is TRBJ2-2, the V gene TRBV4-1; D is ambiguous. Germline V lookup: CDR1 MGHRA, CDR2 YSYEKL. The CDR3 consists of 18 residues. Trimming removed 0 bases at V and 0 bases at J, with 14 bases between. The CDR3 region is CASSQDPLAFANTGELFF. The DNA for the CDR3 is TGCGCCAGCAGCCAAGACCCCCTGGCGTTCGCGAACACCGGGGAGCTGTTTTTT.

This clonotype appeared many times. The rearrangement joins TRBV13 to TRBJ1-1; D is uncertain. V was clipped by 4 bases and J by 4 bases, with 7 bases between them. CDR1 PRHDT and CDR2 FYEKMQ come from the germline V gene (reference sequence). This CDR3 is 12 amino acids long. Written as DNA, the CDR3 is TGTGCCAGCAGCTCACGACTCACTGAAGCTTTCTTT. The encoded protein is CASSSRLTEAFF.

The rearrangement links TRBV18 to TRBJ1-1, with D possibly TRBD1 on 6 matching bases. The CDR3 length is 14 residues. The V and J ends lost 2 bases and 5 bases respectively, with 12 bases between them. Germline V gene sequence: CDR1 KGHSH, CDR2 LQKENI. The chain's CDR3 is CASSPGGPRTEAFF. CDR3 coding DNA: TGTGCCAGCTCACCAGGGGGGCCGAGAACTGAAGCTTTCTTT. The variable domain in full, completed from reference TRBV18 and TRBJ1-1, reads NAGVMQNPRHLVRRRGQEARLRCSPMKGHSHVYWYRQLPEEGLKFMVYLQKENIIDESGMPKERFSAEFPKEGPSILRIQQVVRGDSAAYFCASSPGGPRTEAFFGQGTRLTVV.

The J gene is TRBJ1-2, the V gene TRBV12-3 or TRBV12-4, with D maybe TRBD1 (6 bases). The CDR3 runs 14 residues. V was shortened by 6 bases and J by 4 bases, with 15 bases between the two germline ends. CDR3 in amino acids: CASSTTGNSYGYTF. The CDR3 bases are TGTGCCAGCAGCACCACAGGGAATAGCTATGGCTACACCTTC.

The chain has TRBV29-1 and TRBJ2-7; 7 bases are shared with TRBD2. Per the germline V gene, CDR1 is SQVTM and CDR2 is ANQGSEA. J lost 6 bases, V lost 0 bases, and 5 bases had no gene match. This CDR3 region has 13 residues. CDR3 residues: CSVEDLGGGEQYF. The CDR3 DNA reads TGCAGCGTTGAAGATCTTGGGGGGGGCGAGCAGTACTTC.

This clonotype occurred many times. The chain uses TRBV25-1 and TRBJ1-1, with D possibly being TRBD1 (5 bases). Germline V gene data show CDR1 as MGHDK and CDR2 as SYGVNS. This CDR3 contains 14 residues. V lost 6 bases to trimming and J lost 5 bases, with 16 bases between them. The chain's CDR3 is CASRPTGTGTEAFF. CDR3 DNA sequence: TGTGCCAGCAGACCGACCGGGACGGGGACTGAAGCTTTCTTT.

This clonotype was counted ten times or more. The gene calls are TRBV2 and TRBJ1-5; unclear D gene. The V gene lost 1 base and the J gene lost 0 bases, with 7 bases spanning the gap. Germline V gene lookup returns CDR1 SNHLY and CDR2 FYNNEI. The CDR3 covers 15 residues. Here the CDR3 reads CASSEGSHSNQPQHF. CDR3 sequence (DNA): TGTGCCAGCAGTGAAGGCAGCCATAGCAATCAGCCCCAGCATTTT.

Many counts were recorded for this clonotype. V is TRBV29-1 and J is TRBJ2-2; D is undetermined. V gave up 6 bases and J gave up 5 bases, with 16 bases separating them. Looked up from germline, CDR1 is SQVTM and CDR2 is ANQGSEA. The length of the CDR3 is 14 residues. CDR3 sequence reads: CSVSRSLTTGELFF. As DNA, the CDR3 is TGCAGCGTCTCCCGGAGTCTCACGACCGGGGAGCTGTTTTTT.

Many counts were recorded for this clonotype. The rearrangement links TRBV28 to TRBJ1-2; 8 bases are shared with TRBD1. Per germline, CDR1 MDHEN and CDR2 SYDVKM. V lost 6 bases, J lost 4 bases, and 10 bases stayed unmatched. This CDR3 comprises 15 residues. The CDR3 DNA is TGTGCCAGCAGCCAACCCTTGGACAGGGTCTATGGCTACACCTTC. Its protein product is CASSQPLDRVYGYTF.

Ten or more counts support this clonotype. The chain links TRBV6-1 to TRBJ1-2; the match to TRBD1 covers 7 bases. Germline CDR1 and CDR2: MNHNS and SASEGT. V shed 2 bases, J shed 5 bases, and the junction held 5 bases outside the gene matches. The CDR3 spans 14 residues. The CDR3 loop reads CASSEPTTGYGYTF. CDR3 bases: TGTGCCAGCAGTGAACCAACGACAGGGTATGGCTACACCTTC.

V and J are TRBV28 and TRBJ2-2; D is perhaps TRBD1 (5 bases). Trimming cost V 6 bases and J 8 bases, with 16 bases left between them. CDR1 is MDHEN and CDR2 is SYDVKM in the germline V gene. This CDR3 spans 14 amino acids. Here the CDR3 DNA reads TGTGCCAGCAGATGGACAAGATTTGGGGGGGAGCTGTTTTTT. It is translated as CASRWTRFGGELFF.

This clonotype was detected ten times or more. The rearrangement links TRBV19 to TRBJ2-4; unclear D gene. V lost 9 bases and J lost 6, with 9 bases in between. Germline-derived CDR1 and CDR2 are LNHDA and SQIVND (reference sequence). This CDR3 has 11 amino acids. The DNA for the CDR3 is TGTGCCAGCACCTTGGGAAACATTCAGTACTTC. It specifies CASTLGNIQYF.

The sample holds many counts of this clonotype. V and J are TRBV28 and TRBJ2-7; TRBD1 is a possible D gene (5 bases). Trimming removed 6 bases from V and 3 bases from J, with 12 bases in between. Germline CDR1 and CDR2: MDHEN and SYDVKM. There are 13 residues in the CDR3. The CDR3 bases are TGTGCCAGCAGCAGACAGACTTACTACGAGCAGTACTTC. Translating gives CASSRQTYYEQYF.

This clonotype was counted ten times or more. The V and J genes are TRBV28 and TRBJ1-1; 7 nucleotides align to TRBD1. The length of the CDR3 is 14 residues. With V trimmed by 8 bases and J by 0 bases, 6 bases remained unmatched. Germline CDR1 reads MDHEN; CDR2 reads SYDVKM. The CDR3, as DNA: TGTGCCAGCTCCGGGACAGCCATGAACACTGAAGCTTTCTTT. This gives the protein CASSGTAMNTEAFF.

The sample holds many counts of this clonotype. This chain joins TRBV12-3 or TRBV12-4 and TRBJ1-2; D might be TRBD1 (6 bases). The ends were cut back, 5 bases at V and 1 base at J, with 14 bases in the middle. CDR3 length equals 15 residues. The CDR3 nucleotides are TGTGCCAGCAGTCCTACAGGGAGGAGTAACTATGGCTACACCTTC. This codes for CASSPTGRSNYGYTF.

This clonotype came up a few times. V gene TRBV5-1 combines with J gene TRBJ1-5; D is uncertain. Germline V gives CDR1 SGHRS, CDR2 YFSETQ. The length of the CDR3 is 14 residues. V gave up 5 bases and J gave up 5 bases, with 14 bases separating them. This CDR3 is CASSPGSGDQPQHF. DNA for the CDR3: TGCGCCAGCAGTCCCGGGTCCGGGGATCAGCCCCAGCATTTT.

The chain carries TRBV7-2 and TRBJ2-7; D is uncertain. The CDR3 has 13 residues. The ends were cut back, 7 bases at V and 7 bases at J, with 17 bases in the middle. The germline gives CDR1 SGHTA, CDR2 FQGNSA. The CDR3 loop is CASNGPPTDEQYF. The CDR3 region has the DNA TGTGCCAGCAACGGACCTCCCACGGATGAGCAGTACTTC.

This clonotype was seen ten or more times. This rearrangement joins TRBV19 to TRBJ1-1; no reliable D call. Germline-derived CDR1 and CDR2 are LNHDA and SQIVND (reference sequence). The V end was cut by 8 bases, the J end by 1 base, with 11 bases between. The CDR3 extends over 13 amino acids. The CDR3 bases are TGTGCCAGTGTCGGGGATAGGAACACTGAAGCTTTCTTT. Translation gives CASVGDRNTEAFF.

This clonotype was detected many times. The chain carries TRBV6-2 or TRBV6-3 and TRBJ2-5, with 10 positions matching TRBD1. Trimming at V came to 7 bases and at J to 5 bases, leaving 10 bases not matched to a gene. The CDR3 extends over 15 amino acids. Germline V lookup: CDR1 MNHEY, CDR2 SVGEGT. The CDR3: CASTTIGTGVETQYF. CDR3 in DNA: TGTGCCAGCACTACCATCGGGACAGGGGTTGAGACCCAGTACTTC.